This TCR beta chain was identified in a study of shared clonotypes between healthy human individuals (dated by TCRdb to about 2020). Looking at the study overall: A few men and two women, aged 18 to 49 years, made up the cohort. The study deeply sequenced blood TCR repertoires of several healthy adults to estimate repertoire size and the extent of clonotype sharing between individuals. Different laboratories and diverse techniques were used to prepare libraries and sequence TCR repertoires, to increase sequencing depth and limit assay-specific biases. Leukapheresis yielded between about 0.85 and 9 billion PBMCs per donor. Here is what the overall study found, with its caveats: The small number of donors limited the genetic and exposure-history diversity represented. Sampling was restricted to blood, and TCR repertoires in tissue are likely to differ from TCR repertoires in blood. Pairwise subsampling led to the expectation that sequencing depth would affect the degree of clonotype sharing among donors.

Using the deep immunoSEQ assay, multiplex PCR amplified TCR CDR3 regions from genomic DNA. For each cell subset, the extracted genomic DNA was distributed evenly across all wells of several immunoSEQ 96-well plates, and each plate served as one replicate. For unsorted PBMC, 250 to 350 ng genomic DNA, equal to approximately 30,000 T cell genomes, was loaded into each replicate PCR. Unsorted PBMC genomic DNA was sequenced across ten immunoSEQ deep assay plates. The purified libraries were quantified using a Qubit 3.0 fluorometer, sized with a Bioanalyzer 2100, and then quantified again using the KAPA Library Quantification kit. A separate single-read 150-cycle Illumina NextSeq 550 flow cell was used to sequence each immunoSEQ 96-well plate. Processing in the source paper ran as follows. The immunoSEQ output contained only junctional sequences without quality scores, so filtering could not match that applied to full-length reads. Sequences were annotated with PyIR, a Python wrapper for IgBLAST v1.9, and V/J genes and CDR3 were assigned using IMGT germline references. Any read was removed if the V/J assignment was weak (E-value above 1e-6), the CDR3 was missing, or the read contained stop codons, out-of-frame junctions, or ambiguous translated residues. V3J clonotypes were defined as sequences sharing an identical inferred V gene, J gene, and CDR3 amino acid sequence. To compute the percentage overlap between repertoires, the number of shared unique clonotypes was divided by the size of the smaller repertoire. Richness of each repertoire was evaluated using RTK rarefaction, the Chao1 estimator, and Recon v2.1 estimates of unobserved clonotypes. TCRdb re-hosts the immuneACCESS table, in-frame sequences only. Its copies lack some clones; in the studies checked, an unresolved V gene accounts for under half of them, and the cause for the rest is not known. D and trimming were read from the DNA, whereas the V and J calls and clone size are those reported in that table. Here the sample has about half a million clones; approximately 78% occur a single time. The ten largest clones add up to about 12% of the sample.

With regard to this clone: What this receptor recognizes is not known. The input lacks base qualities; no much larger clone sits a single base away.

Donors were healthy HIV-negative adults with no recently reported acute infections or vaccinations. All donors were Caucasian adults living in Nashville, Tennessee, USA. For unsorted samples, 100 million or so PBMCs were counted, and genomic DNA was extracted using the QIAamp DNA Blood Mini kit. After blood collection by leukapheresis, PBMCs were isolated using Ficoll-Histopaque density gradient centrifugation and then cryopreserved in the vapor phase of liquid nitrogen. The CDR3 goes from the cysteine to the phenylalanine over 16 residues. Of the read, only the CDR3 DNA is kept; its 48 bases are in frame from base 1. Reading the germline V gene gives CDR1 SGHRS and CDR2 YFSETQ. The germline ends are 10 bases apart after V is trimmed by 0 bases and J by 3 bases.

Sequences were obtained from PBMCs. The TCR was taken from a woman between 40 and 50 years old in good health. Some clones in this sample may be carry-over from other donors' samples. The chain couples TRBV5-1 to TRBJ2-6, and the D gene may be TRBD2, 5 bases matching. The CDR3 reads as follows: CASSLAGGGGANVLTF. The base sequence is TGCGCCAGCAGCTTGGCCGGAGGAGGTGGGGCCAACGTCCTGACTTTC.